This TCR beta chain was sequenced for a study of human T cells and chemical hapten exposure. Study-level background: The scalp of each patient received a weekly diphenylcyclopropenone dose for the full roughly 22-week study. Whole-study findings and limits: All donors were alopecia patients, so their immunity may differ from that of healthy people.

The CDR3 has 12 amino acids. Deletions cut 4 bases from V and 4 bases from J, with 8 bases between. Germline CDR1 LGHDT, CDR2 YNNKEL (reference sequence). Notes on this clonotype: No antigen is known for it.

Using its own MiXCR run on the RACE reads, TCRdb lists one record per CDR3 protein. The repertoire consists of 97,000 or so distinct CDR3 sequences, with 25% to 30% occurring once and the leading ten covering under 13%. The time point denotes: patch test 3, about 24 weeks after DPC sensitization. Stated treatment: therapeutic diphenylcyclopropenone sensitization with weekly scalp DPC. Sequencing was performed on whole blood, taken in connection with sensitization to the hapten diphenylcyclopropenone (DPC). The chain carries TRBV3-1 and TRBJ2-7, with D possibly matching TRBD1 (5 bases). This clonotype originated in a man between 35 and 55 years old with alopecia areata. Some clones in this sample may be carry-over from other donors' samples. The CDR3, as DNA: TGTGCCAGCAGCCGGGGCCAATACGAGCAGTACTTC. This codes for CASSRGQYEQYF.